Shown below are 26 T cell receptor beta chains from a single sample sequenced in a study of cytomegalovirus exposure and HLA in healthy donors. Primers included in the PCR were 60 Vbeta and 13 Jbeta primers. Repertoires were generated with immunoSEQ multiplex PCR, while TCRdb's copy carries only in-frame clones and drops some. The sample shows roughly 120,000 clones, around three quarters of them seen only once. Sequenced: PBMCs. The receptors derive from a man aged 25 to 40 in good health and CMV-seropositive.

This CDR3 is CASSVDRGQETQYF. The CDR3 DNA follows: TGTGCCAGCAGCGTGGACAGGGGGCAAGAGACCCAGTACTTC. The chain is built from TRBV9 and TRBJ2-5; 10 nucleotides agree with TRBD1. From germline, CDR1 is SGDLS and CDR2 YYNGEE. Trimming at V came to 2 bases and at J to 2 bases, leaving 0 bases not matched to a gene. CDR3 length: 14 amino acids.

The chain employs TRBV5-4 and TRBJ2-2, with 14 bases aligning to TRBD2. V shed 4 bases and J 3 bases; nucleotides not matched to a gene: 8. Germline V gene sequence: CDR1 SGHNT, CDR2 YYREEE (reference sequence). The CDR3 contains 18 residues. CDR3 in DNA: TGTGCCAGCAGCCGAAGACTAGCGGGAGGGCCTTACACCGGGGAGCTGTTTTTT. Protein: CASSRRLAGGPYTGELFF.

The V and J genes are TRBV7-2 and TRBJ2-7, with 7 bases that match TRBD1. Germline assignment: CDR1 SGHTA and CDR2 FQGNSA. The junction had 3 bases not matched to a gene; V was cut back by 4 bases and J by 0 bases. The CDR3 has 14 residues. The CDR3 DNA follows: TGTGCCAGCAGCTCACAGGGGTCCTCCTACGAGCAGTACTTC. Encoded protein: CASSSQGSSYEQYF.

The chain recombines TRBV11-3 with TRBJ2-1, with TRBD1 matching over 11 bases. CDR1 SGHNT and CDR2 YENEEA come from the germline V gene. J was trimmed by 8 bases and V by 3 bases; bases with no gene match: 6. The CDR3 covers 15 residues. The CDR3 coding sequence is TGTGCCAGCAGCTTCGGGACAGGGGGTCACGATGAGCAGTTCTTC. This encodes CASSFGTGGHDEQFF.

This sequence joins TRBV10-3 and TRBJ2-7; 9 bases are shared with TRBD2. V lost 4 bases, J lost 0 bases, and 7 bases stayed unmatched. The CDR3 runs to 16 residues. The V gene's germline CDR1 is ENHRY and CDR2 SYGVKD. The CDR3 spells CAISGTLAGNSYEQYF. The CDR3 region has the DNA TGTGCCATCAGTGGGACACTAGCGGGTAACTCCTACGAGCAGTACTTC.

This sequence joins TRBV21-1 and TRBJ2-7; the table's D gene call, TRBD2, was not cross checked with the DNA. TRBV21-1 is termed a pseudogene. CDR3 length: 15 residues. The CDR3 sequence is CASSKDPRSSYEQYF. The CDR3 DNA follows: TGTGCCAGCAGCAAAGACCCTCGGTCCTCCTACGAGCAGTACTTC.

The chain employs TRBV11-3 and TRBJ2-5; TRBD2 agrees at 12 bases. The germline V gene encodes CDR1 SGHNT and CDR2 YENEEA. This CDR3 has 16 residues. Unmatched junction bases numbered 9, after V lost 5 bases and J lost 5 bases. CDR3 amino acids: CASSDLAGGRRETQYF. For the CDR3, the DNA is TGTGCCAGCAGCGACCTAGCGGGGGGGCGACGGGAGACCCAGTACTTC.

This sequence joins TRBV7-3 and TRBJ2-3; D possibly corresponds to TRBD1 (6 bases). With 4 bases removed from V and 2 bases from J, the gap between germline ends came to 13 bases. This CDR3 comprises 15 residues. In germline, CDR1 is SGHTA, CDR2 FQGTGA. The CDR3 DNA sequence: TGTGCCAGCAGCTCCAAGGGGGTCAACACAGATACGCAGTATTTT. Amino acid sequence: CASSSKGVNTDTQYF.

This clone was recorded once. The gene calls are TRBV7-2 and TRBJ2-3; 9 bases line up with TRBD2. The J segment lost 3 bases and the V segment lost 1 base, leaving 8 bases of the junction unmatched. The germline V gene encodes CDR1 SGHTA and CDR2 FQGNSA. The CDR3 has 17 residues. The CDR3 bases are TGTGCCAGCAGCTTAGTTCCAGCGGGAGGAGTTACAGATACGCAGTATTTT. Translation gives CASSLVPAGGVTDTQYF.

This clone came up a few times. The rearrangement joins TRBV6-1 to TRBJ1-4; TRBD1 matches at 8 bases. The junction had 9 bases not matched to a gene; V was cut back by 5 bases and J by 7 bases. CDR1 is MNHNS, CDR2 SASEGT, per germline. This CDR3 spans 15 amino acids. CDR3 loop: CASSIRTGLVEKLFF. DNA for the CDR3: TGTGCCAGCAGTATACGGACAGGGTTGGTTGAAAAACTGTTTTTT.

This clone was counted once. The rearrangement links TRBV5-1 to TRBJ2-1; 9 bases match TRBD1. V shed 4 bases and J 1 base; nucleotides not matched to a gene: 3. CDR1 and CDR2 (germline): SGHRS, YFSETQ. CDR3 length: 15 amino acids. CDR3 nucleotide sequence: TGCGCCAGCAGCGGGGGGACAGGGTCCTACAATGAGCAGTTCTTC. This translates into CASSGGTGSYNEQFF.

This clone was found a few times. V gene TRBV7-2 combines with J gene TRBJ2-5; 9 bases map to TRBD2. The CDR3 has 16 amino acids. Germline V lookup: CDR1 SGHTA, CDR2 FQGNSA. V lost 4 bases to trimming and J lost 4 bases; unmatched junction nucleotides: 10. The CDR3 nucleotides read TGTGCCAGCAGCTCGGGACTAGCATTATTGACAGAGACCCAGTACTTC. This gives the protein CASSSGLALLTETQYF.

The chain couples TRBV15 to TRBJ2-1; the D gene is possibly TRBD1 (5 bases). The CDR3 is made up of 13 amino acids. V was trimmed by 8 bases and J by 6 bases, leaving 14 bases between them. Germline V CDR1 and CDR2: LNHNV, YYDKDF (reference sequence). CDR3 loop: CATATQGVNEQFF. The CDR3 DNA follows: TGTGCCACCGCAACTCAAGGGGTCAATGAGCAGTTCTTC.

The rearrangement joins TRBV18 to TRBJ1-4; 7 bases match TRBD1. The CDR3 runs to 17 residues. Germline assignment: CDR1 KGHSH and CDR2 LQKENI. The junction had 12 bases not matched to a gene; V was cut back by 0 bases and J by 8 bases. The CDR3 reads CASSPPGLDRLGEKLFF. CDR3 sequence (DNA): TGTGCCAGCTCACCACCTGGACTGGACAGGTTGGGCGAAAAACTGTTTTTT.

The rearrangement links TRBV5-4 to TRBJ2-7, with a weak D call TRBD1 (6 bases). The length of the CDR3 is 17 residues. Germline V lookup: CDR1 SGHNT, CDR2 YYREEE (reference sequence). V was shortened by 4 bases and J by 5 bases, with 25 bases between the two germline ends. CDR3: CASSPLYGTRYGDEQYF. CDR3 nucleotide sequence: TGTGCCAGCAGCCCACTCTACGGGACAAGGTACGGGGACGAGCAGTACTTC.

V gene TRBV5-8 combines with J gene TRBJ1-4; D gene unclear. Germline-derived CDR1 and CDR2 are SGHTS and YDEGEE. With 1 base removed from V and 4 bases from J, the gap between germline ends came to 11 bases. CDR3 length: 15 amino acids. This CDR3 is CASSLRVISNEKLFF. The CDR3, as DNA: TGTGCCAGCAGCTTGCGGGTCATTAGTAATGAAAAACTGTTTTTT.

This clone has a single count. V usage is TRBV7-9 and J usage is TRBJ2-6; TRBD1 matches 8 bases. J gave up 0 bases and V 1 base, and 2 bases lay outside the gene matches. Germline CDR1 is SEHNR and CDR2 is FQNEAQ (reference sequence). The CDR3 runs to 17 residues. In DNA, the CDR3 is TGTGCCAGCAGCTTAGGGACAGGGTACTCTGGGGCCAACGTCCTGACTTTC. Translation: CASSLGTGYSGANVLTF. Supplemented by reference TRBV7-9 and TRBJ2-6, the full variable domain reads DTGVSQNPRHKITKRGQNVTFRCDPISEHNRLYWYRQTLGQGPEFLTYFQNEAQLEKSRLLSDRFSAERPKGSFSTLEIQRTEQGDSAMYLCASSLGTGYSGANVLTFGAGSRLTVL.

The chain recombines TRBV6-5 with TRBJ1-1; 10 bases are shared with TRBD1. Trimming at V came to 4 bases and at J to 10 bases, leaving 15 bases not matched to a gene. CDR3 length: 16 amino acids. Germline V lookup: CDR1 MNHEY, CDR2 SVGAGI. The CDR3 sequence is CASSSTGGINGLGAFF. CDR3 nucleotides: TGTGCCAGCAGTTCGACAGGGGGCATTAACGGGCTCGGAGCTTTCTTT.

The gene calls are TRBV11-2 and TRBJ2-3, with TRBD2 as a possible D gene (7 bases). V was cut by 4 bases and J by 9 bases, with 8 bases left in between. The germline V gene has CDR1 SGHAT and CDR2 FQNNGV. CDR3 length: 11 residues. In nucleotides, the CDR3 is TGTGCCAGCAGCTCGGGGGGCACGCAGTATTTT. Its translation: CASSSGGTQYF. Drawing the rest from reference TRBV11-2 and TRBJ2-3, the complete variable domain is EAGVAQSPRYKIIEKRQSVAFWCNPISGHATLYWYQQILGQGPKLLIQFQNNGVVDDSQLPKDRFSAERLKGVDSTLKIQPAKLEDSAVYLCASSSGGTQYFGPGTRLTVL.

The V and J genes are TRBV7-9 and TRBJ1-4; no definite D call. The V gene lost 1 base and the J gene lost 4 bases, with 16 bases spanning the gap. The CDR3 is 17 residues long. Germline loops: CDR1 SEHNR, CDR2 FQNEAQ (reference sequence). This CDR3 is CASSLDPLLTYNEKLFF. The CDR3 DNA reads as TGTGCCAGCAGCTTAGACCCCTTACTAACCTATAATGAAAAACTGTTTTTT.

This chain connects TRBV28 to TRBJ1-2, with D tentatively TRBD1 (5 bases). Trimming pared 3 bases from V and 5 bases from J, leaving 10 bases between. The V gene's germline CDR1 is MDHEN and CDR2 SYDVKM. This CDR3 is 13 amino acids long. CDR3 nucleotides: TGTGCCAGCAGTTTCCAGGGAGGGTATGGCTACACCTTC. This translates into CASSFQGGYGYTF.

The chain joins TRBV5-6 to TRBJ1-5; D might be TRBD1 (5 bases). CDR3 length: 16 residues. Trimming stripped 0 bases from V and 2 bases from J, with 12 bases between. Germline V gene data show CDR1 as SGHDT and CDR2 as YYEEEE. CDR3: CASSLEGLGRNQPQHF. CDR3 in DNA: TGTGCCAGCAGCTTGGAGGGTCTGGGGCGCAATCAGCCCCAGCATTTT.

This chain links TRBV2 with TRBJ1-4, with D unclear. Germline V gives CDR1 SNHLY, CDR2 FYNNEI. Between the trimmed V and J ends, which lost 2 bases and 3 bases, there was a span of 10 bases. This CDR3 is built from 15 residues. This CDR3 reads CASSERREANEKLFF. The DNA of the CDR3 is TGTGCCAGCAGTGAACGGAGGGAGGCTAATGAAAAACTGTTTTTT.

The rearrangement joins TRBV10-3 to TRBJ2-5, with 9 bases identical to TRBD2. The CDR3 is 14 amino acids. V shed 8 bases and J 2 bases; nucleotides not matched to a gene: 6. CDR1 and CDR2 from the germline V gene are ENHRY and SYGVKD. The DNA of the CDR3 is TGTGCCATCGGGGGCGGGGGGGTACAAGAGACCCAGTACTTC. This sequence encodes CAIGGGGVQETQYF.

This chain joins TRBV5-1 and TRBJ2-7, with a weak D call TRBD2 (6 bases). The CDR3 spans 17 residues. Between the trimmed V and J ends, which lost 4 bases and 7 bases, there was a span of 27 bases. CDR1 and CDR2 from the germline V gene are SGHRS and YFSETQ. CDR3 protein: CASSASSGGAYPREQYF. CDR3 bases: TGCGCCAGCAGCGCGTCCAGCGGCGGGGCTTATCCCAGAGAGCAGTACTTC.

The chain recombines TRBV9 with TRBJ2-7; 16 positions agree with TRBD2. V lost 4 bases, J lost 2 bases, and 3 bases stayed unmatched. The CDR3 loop spans 16 amino acids. Per the germline V gene, CDR1 is SGDLS and CDR2 is YYNGEE. The CDR3 protein is CASSPGTSGRAYEQYF. The CDR3 nucleotides read TGTGCCAGCAGCCCGGGGACTAGCGGGAGGGCCTACGAGCAGTACTTC. Together with reference TRBV9 and TRBJ2-7, the CDR3 gives the full variable domain: DSGVTQTPKHLITATGQRVTLRCSPRSGDLSVYWYQQSLDQGLQFLIQYYNGEERAKGNILERFSAQQFPDLHSELNLSSLELGDSALYFCASSPGTSGRAYEQYFGPGTRLTVT.